This T cell receptor beta chain comes out of a study of blood T cell repertoires in COVID-19. About the study: Samples of COVID-19 (acute and convalescent) were obtained from the United States, Italy and Spain. T cells, B-cell-depleted T cells, or PBMCs supplied cDNA or gDNA.

Per the germline V gene, CDR1 is SGHAT and CDR2 is FQNNGV. CDR3 size: 17 residues. Deletions cut 3 bases from V and 5 bases from J, with 22 bases between. Authors' processing steps: Counts of nucleated cells, estimated from reference gene primer amplification, were obtained. TCRdb keeps only in-frame clones here, not all; method: immunoSEQ multiplex PCR. That table furnishes V, J and clone size, whereas the DNA furnished D and trimming. The table has approximately 200,000 clones, 70% to 90% seen once. What was sequenced was peripheral blood. This receptor was taken from a young woman with acute or convalescent COVID-19. The V and J genes are TRBV11-2 and TRBJ1-1; D is perhaps TRBD1 (6 bases). In DNA form, the CDR3 reads TGTGCCAGCAGCTTCGGGACAATATTTCTAGGGGAAACTGAAGCTTTCTTT. Translation gives CASSFGTIFLGETEAFF.